This T cell receptor beta chain was captured in a study of identical twins. Study findings and constraints: Abundant beta clonotypes from cord blood bore fewer insertions; memory repertoires lacked this pattern.

In its sample, this clonotype was seen many times. What it recognizes is unknown. The cDNA had a unique molecular identifier and a template-switch universal primer site. One entry per CDR3 protein, called by TCRdb with MiXCR from the 5' RACE reads. The sample has approximately 700,000 distinct CDR3 sequences, roughly 6% seen once. From germline, CDR1 is SGDLS and CDR2 YYNGEE. The CDR3 runs 13 residues. Trimming took 0 bases from V and 2 from J, leaving 6 bases between them. The receptor was isolated from a man between 18 and 29 years old in good health. This chain links TRBV9 with TRBJ2-7; D remains ambiguous. Specimen: naive T cells sorted from blood. This CDR3 is CASSVGQTYEQYF. The CDR3 nucleotides read TGTGCCAGCAGCGTAGGGCAGACCTACGAGCAGTACTTC.